These 2 T cell receptor beta chains were sequenced from one sample in a study of spatial heterogeneity in lung cancer. TCRdb ran MiXCR on the 5' RACE reads and lists one entry per CDR3 protein. The table shows roughly 49,000 distinct CDR3 sequences, with roughly 7% occurring only once. Time point here: sample taken at primary tumor resection. Whole RNA, which was extracted from tumor, nontumor lung tissue or frozen PBMC, was sequenced without any cell sorting. The sequenced sample was PBMCs, obtained at surgery. These receptors were obtained from a female donor with early-stage non-small cell lung cancer.

This clonotype has at least ten counts. The chain has TRBV6-5 and TRBJ2-3; TRBD2 is a possible D gene (6 bases). This CDR3 has 13 residues. CDR1 and CDR2 from the germline V gene are MNHEY and SVGAGI. V gave up 7 bases and J gave up 0 bases, with 8 bases separating them. CDR3 DNA: TGTGCCAGCAAACGGGGGAGCACAGATACGCAGTATTTT. It yields the protein CASKRGSTDTQYF.

This clonotype occurred many times. J is TRBJ2-2 and V is TRBV20-1; D assignment may be TRBD1 or TRBD2 (5 bases each). The CDR3 has 13 amino acids. Looked up from germline, CDR1 is DFQATT and CDR2 is SNEGSKA (reference sequence). V was pared by 7 bases and J by 6 bases, with 15 bases between. The CDR3 here is CSVESPGPGELFF. As DNA, the CDR3 is TGCAGTGTTGAGAGCCCGGGGCCCGGGGAGCTGTTTTTT.